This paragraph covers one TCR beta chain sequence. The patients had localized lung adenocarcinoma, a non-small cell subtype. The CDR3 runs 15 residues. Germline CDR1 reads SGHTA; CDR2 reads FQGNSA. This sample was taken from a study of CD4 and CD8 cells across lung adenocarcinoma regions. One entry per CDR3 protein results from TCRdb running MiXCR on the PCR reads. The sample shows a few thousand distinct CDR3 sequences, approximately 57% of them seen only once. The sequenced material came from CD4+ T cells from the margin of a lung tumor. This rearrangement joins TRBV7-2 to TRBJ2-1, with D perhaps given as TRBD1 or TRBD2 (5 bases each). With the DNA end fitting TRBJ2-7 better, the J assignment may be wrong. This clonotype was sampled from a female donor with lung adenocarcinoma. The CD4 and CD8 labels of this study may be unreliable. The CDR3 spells CASSSTRGDSYEQYF. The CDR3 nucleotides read TGTGCCAGCAGCTCGACACGAGGGGACTCCTACGAGCAGTACTTC.